In this sample, the clone carrying this T cell receptor beta chain turned up a few times. Other nucleotide sequences from this sample produce the same CDR3. This entry is derived from a study of beta chain features in type 1 diabetes. Study at large: The patients were much like the healthy donors in age, gender and cell yields.

Trimming left V 4 bases short and J 3 bases short, with 7 bases between. Per germline, CDR1 ENHRY and CDR2 SYGVKD. The CDR3 consists of 12 residues. Staining for CD45RO/CCR7/CD25/CD127/CD95/CD27 allowed sorting of CD4+ naive, central memory, regulatory and stem cell-like memory cells. Sequencing targeted expressed TCRB transcripts, as all isolated RNA had been reverse transcribed. An average of around 3.4 million reads was obtained for naive, central memory and regulatory T cell samples. Clones were read by immunoSEQ multiplex PCR, and TCRdb kept only the in-frame ones, dropping some. The table shows fewer than 900,000 clones, with about a sixth occurring only once.

This chain joins TRBV10-3 and TRBJ2-7, with D hard to call. The TCR sequence derives from a woman under 30 in good health. Source material: naive CD4+ T cells from blood. The CDR3: CAISGGFYEQYF. The CDR3 region has the DNA TGTGCCATCAGTGGTGGGTTCTACGAGCAGTACTTC.